This T cell receptor (beta chain) was obtained from a study of cytomegalovirus exposure and HLA in healthy donors. Study in general: Prior work identified around 120 million unique TCR beta sequences in 190 million or so T cells. Study conclusions and caveats: The study recorded over 150 TCR beta chains that were cytomegalovirus-associated. Whilst most TCR sequences proved rare, a subset of public TCRs occurred across many donors. Accurate HLA-A and HLA-B prediction from TCR beta sequences was reported for most subjects.

Regarding this clone: The antigen remains undetermined.

The PCR ran on 60 Vbeta and 13 Jbeta primers. TCRdb's copy holds only in-frame clones and misses some; the assay was immunoSEQ multiplex PCR. The profile shows 150,000 to 200,000 clones, about four fifths of them singletons. Germline trimming cut 4 bases from V and 5 bases from J; bases unmatched to any gene: 5. The CDR3 has 14 amino acids. Germline V gene sequence: CDR1 SGHDN, CDR2 FVKESK. The V and J genes are TRBV14 and TRBJ1-3, with 7 bases aligning to TRBD1. Material: PBMCs. This sequence originates from a woman aged 18-29 years in good health and CMV-seropositive. CDR3 bases: TGTGCCAGCAGCCCCAGGGGGTCCAGAAACACCATATATTTT. Translating gives CASSPRGSRNTIYF.